The 8 T cell receptor beta chains reported below all come from one sample, sequenced in a study of OX40 agonist ivuxolimab in advanced cancers. Assay: immunoSEQ multiplex PCR; the TCRdb copy retains only in-frame clones and omits some. The repertoire holds over 45,000 clones, with 88% as singletons. The sample in question was CD4+ or CD8+ T cells sorted from blood, obtained in a trial of the OX40 agonist ivuxolimab. These TCRs come from an adult with an advanced solid tumor such as melanoma, head and neck, liver or kidney cancer.

This clone was counted a few times. The chain combines TRBV30 with TRBJ2-7; TRBD2 matches at 7 bases. Looked up from germline, CDR1 is GTSNPN and CDR2 is SVGIG (reference sequence). V lost 1 base to trimming and J lost 9 bases; unmatched junction nucleotides: 6. The CDR3 contains 12 residues. CDR3 protein: CAWSGRRETQYF. The DNA for the CDR3 is TGTGCCTGGAGTGGGAGGCGGGAGACGCAGTACTTC.

The chain has TRBV27 and TRBJ2-7; 15 nucleotides match TRBD2. The germline V gene has CDR1 MNHEY and CDR2 SMNVEV (reference sequence). Trimming took 7 bases from V and 6 from J; bases not matched to a gene: 7. The CDR3 sequence is 15 residues long. The CDR3 sequence: CASMGLAGGESEQYF. The CDR3 DNA reads as TGTGCCAGCATGGGACTAGCGGGAGGCGAATCCGAGCAGTACTTC.

The chain combines TRBV19 with TRBJ1-5; TRBD1 aligns across 8 bases. CDR1 LNHDA and CDR2 SQIVND come from the germline V gene (reference sequence). CDR3 length equals 16 residues. V was clipped by 6 bases and J by 2 bases; unmatched bases: 9. CDR3 residues: CASSNQGAAGNQPQHF. The CDR3 DNA is TGTGCCAGTAGCAACCAGGGGGCAGCGGGCAATCAGCCCCAGCATTTT.

The chain has TRBV30 and TRBJ2-3, with 10 bases matching TRBD2. Trimming at V came to 8 bases and at J to 0 bases, leaving 2 bases not matched to a gene. The germline V gene encodes CDR1 GTSNPN and CDR2 SVGIG (reference sequence). The CDR3 consists of 13 residues. CDR3 in DNA: TGTGCCAGGGGACTAGCGAGCACAGATACGCAGTATTTT. Its translation: CARGLASTDTQYF. Using reference TRBV30 and TRBJ2-3 for the parts outside the CDR3, the full variable domain is SQTIHQWPATLVQPVGSPLSLECTVEGTSNPNLYWYRQAAGRGLQLLFYSVGIGQISSEVPQNLSASRPQDRQFILSSKKLLLSDSGFYLCARGLASTDTQYFGPGTRLTVL.

This chain connects TRBV5-5 to TRBJ1-4, with 7 nucleotides matching TRBD1. Per the germline V gene, CDR1 is SGHKS and CDR2 is YYEKEE (reference sequence). The CDR3 has 14 residues. V dropped 3 bases and J dropped 4; count of bases not matched to a gene: 3. CDR3 sequence reads: CASSYGTVNEKLFF. The CDR3 DNA reads TGTGCCAGCAGCTACGGGACAGTTAATGAAAAACTGTTTTTT.

This sequence joins TRBV19 and TRBJ1-5, with D maybe TRBD1 (5 bases). Deletions cut 6 bases from V and 0 bases from J, with 9 bases between. The CDR3 loop spans 14 amino acids. CDR1 and CDR2 (germline): LNHDA, SQIVND (reference sequence). CDR3 in amino acids: CASSRENSNQPQHF. The CDR3, as DNA: TGTGCCAGTAGCAGGGAGAATAGCAATCAGCCCCAGCATTTT.

The V gene is TRBV9, the J gene TRBJ1-6; D is uncertain. The V and J ends lost 1 base and 4 bases respectively, with 12 bases between them. Germline values: CDR1 SGDLS, CDR2 YYNGEE. This CDR3 region has 16 residues. The CDR3 sequence: CASSVSVQSYNSPLHF. The DNA for the CDR3 is TGTGCCAGCAGCGTAAGCGTCCAATCGTATAATTCACCCCTCCACTTT.

In DNA, the CDR3 is TGTGCCGCCACCCGAGGTGTTAACTATGGCTACACCTTC. This codes for CAATRGVNYGYTF. The V and J genes are TRBV6-1 and TRBJ1-2; no reliable D call. V gave up 11 bases and J gave up 1 base, with 14 bases separating them. The CDR3 spans 13 residues. Germline CDR1 MNHNS, CDR2 SASEGT.